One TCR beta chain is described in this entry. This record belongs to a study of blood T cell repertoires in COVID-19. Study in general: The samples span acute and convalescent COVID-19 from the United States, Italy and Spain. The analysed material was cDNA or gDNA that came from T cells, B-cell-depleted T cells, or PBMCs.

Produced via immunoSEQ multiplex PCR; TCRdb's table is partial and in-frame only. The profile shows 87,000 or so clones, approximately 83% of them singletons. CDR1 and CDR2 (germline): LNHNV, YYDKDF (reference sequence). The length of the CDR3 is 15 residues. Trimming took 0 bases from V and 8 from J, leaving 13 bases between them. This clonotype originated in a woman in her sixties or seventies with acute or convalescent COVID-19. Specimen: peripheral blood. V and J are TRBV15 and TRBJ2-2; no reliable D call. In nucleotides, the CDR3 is TGTGCCACCAGCAGAGATCCGGCGGCGACGGGGGAGCTGTTTTTT. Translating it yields CATSRDPAATGELFF.